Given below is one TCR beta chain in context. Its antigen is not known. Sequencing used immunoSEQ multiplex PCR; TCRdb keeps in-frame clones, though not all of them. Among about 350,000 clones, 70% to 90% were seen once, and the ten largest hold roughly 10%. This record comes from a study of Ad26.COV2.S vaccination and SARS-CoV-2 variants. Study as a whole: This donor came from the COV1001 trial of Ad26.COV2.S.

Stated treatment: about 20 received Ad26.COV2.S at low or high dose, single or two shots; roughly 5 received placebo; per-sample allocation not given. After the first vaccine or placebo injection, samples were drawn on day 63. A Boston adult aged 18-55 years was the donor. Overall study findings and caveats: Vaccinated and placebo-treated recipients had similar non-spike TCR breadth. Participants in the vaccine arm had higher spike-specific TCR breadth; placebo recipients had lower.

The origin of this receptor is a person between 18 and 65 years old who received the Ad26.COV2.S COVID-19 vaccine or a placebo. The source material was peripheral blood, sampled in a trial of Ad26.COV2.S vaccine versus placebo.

CDR3 in DNA: TGTGCCAGCACCACCTCTATAGGTACGCAGTATTTT. Amino acids: CASTTSIGTQYF. V and J are TRBV28 and TRBJ2-3; unclear D gene. V gave up 7 bases and J gave up 8 bases, with 13 bases separating them. From germline, CDR1 is MDHEN and CDR2 SYDVKM. The length of the CDR3 is 12 residues.